Shown below are 19 T cell receptor beta chains from a single sample sequenced in a study of T cell responses to AZD1222 COVID-19 vaccine. Libraries were prepared by immunoSEQ multiplex PCR; TCRdb keeps only in-frame clonotypes and omits some of them. The table has some 190,000 clones, 85% to 90% seen once. The sequencing used peripheral blood, collected on day 0 of AZD1222 vaccination. These receptors were obtained from an adult in good health.

This chain connects TRBV10-3 to TRBJ2-7; TRBD1 aligns across 8 bases. The CDR3 is 15 amino acids. Germline CDR1 and CDR2: ENHRY and SYGVKD. V dropped 2 bases and J dropped 6; count of bases not matched to a gene: 9. The CDR3 reads CAISEQIQGAGEQYF. The CDR3 DNA reads TGTGCCATCAGTGAGCAGATTCAGGGGGCTGGCGAGCAGTACTTC.

V gene TRBV21-1 combines with J gene TRBJ1-3; the table names TRBD1, a call not compared with the DNA. TRBV21-1 represents a pseudogene. This CDR3 is built from 14 residues. The CDR3 loop is CANSRGGSGNTIYF. DNA of the CDR3: TGTGCCAACTCGAGAGGGGGATCTGGAAACACCATATATTTT.

Relative to its sample, this clone is large. The chain links TRBV4-2 to TRBJ2-5, with 8 bases that match TRBD2. V was clipped by 0 bases and J by 5 bases; unmatched bases: 8. The CDR3 has 16 amino acids. Germline V CDR1 and CDR2: LGHNA, YNFKEQ. For the CDR3, the DNA is TGTGCCAGCAGCCAAGATCGAAGCGGGGGAGGGGAGACCCAGTACTTC. Residues: CASSQDRSGGGETQYF.

The chain links TRBV29-1 to TRBJ1-2; weak D call: TRBD1 (6 bases). The CDR3 runs 11 residues. CDR1 and CDR2 from the germline V gene are SQVTM and ANQGSEA. In nucleotides, the CDR3 is TGCATTATCTGGGGGGCTGATGGCTACACCTTC. The encoded protein is CIIWGADGYTF.

The CDR3 coding sequence is TGTGCCAGTAGTATAGACCCTAGCGGGGGGGCCTACAATGAGCAGTTCTTC. Amino acids: CASSIDPSGGAYNEQFF. The V gene is TRBV19, the J gene TRBJ2-1; TRBD2 matches at 12 bases. The CDR3 totals 17 residues. Trimming cost V 0 bases and J 2 bases; bases outside gene matches: 2. Germline CDR1 LNHDA, CDR2 SQIVND (reference sequence).

This sequence joins TRBV27 and TRBJ2-3, with D perhaps TRBD1 or TRBD2 (6 bases each). The CDR3 is 15 amino acids. Trimming cost V 0 bases and J 2 bases, with 9 bases left between them. Germline V gene sequence: CDR1 MNHEY, CDR2 SMNVEV (reference sequence). The CDR3: CASSLSGGFTDTQYF. CDR3 bases: TGTGCCAGCAGTTTATCGGGGGGCTTCACAGATACGCAGTATTTT.

V usage is TRBV7-4 and J usage is TRBJ2-2, with D unresolved. CDR3 length: 13 residues. CDR1 is SGHVT, CDR2 SQSDAQ, per germline. Trimming removed 7 bases at V and 6 bases at J, with 12 bases between. DNA for the CDR3: TGTGCCAGCATCCCGCCGGTTTCCGGGGAGCTGTTTTTT. As protein: CASIPPVSGELFF.

The chain joins TRBV27 to TRBJ1-4; a weak D match, TRBD1 (6 bases). The ends were cut back, 6 bases at V and 4 bases at J, with 15 bases in the middle. The CDR3 has 15 residues. Germline CDR1 reads MNHEY; CDR2 reads SMNVEV (reference sequence). CDR3 sequence (DNA): TGTGCCAGCAGACTAAACCGGGACAATAATGAAAAACTGTTTTTT. This translates into CASRLNRDNNEKLFF.

This chain connects TRBV11-2 to TRBJ2-5, with D perhaps assigned TRBD1 or TRBD2 (6 bases each). The germline V and J ends were trimmed by 5 bases and 4 bases, with 23 bases remaining between them. There are 17 residues in the CDR3. Germline CDR1 and CDR2: SGHAT and FQNNGV. The CDR3 DNA sequence: TGTGCCAGCAGCCTCCCCGAGGGGGGCGCCGCCCGAGAGACCCAGTACTTC. It codes for CASSLPEGGAARETQYF.

The chain recombines TRBV14 with TRBJ1-4; a possible D gene is TRBD1 (6 bases). Germline V gene data show CDR1 as SGHDN and CDR2 as FVKESK. There are 13 residues in the CDR3. Trimming stripped 4 bases from V and 3 bases from J, with 6 bases between. In DNA form, the CDR3 reads TGTGCCAGCAGCCGGGGGCCTAATGAAAAACTGTTTTTT. Amino acids: CASSRGPNEKLFF.

This chain links TRBV10-3 with TRBJ1-2; D ambiguous. CDR1 is ENHRY, CDR2 SYGVKD, per germline. There are 13 residues in the CDR3. V gave up 0 bases and J gave up 4 bases, with 6 bases separating them. In DNA form, the CDR3 reads TGTGCCATCAGTGAGTCTGAGATCTATGGCTACACCTTC. Its translation is CAISESEIYGYTF.

Comment on this clone: Other DNA sequences in the sample encode the same CDR3. V gene TRBV12-3 or TRBV12-4 combines with J gene TRBJ2-5; no definite D call. The CDR3 is made up of 12 amino acids. V was cut by 5 bases and J by 5 bases, with 9 bases left in between. As DNA, the CDR3 is TGTGCCAGCAGTCCTAGAAGGGAGACCCAGTACTTC. Translated, it gives CASSPRRETQYF.

CDR3 loop: CASGVGVRSPLHF. The CDR3 DNA is TGTGCCAGCGGGGTGGGGGTTAGGTCACCCCTCCACTTT. The chain links TRBV6-5 to TRBJ1-6, with D maybe TRBD1 (5 bases). The CDR3 is made up of 13 amino acids. The germline gives CDR1 MNHEY, CDR2 SVGAGI. V lost 8 bases, J lost 10 bases, and 15 bases lay in between.

V and J are TRBV14 and TRBJ2-5, with 8 bases fitting TRBD2. The CDR3 contains 15 residues. V trimming: 6 bases; J trimming: 2 bases; junction bases outside the gene matches: 8. CDR1 is SGHDN and CDR2 is FVKESK in the germline V gene. CDR3 sequence reads: CASSTVAGRQETQYF. In DNA, the CDR3 is TGTGCCAGCAGTACAGTAGCGGGGAGGCAAGAGACCCAGTACTTC.

The chain employs TRBV27 and TRBJ2-2; D gene uncertain. V gave up 6 bases and J gave up 1 base, with 15 bases separating them. CDR3 length equals 16 residues. CDR1 and CDR2 from the germline V gene are MNHEY and SMNVEV (reference sequence). The CDR3 loop reads CASRPLAGQNTGELFF. CDR3 in DNA: TGTGCCAGCAGACCCCTGGCAGGCCAGAACACCGGGGAGCTGTTTTTT.

The chain recombines TRBV4-1 with TRBJ1-5; 9 nucleotides align to TRBD1. Germline CDR1 and CDR2: MGHRA and YSYEKL. The V gene end was trimmed by 2 bases and the J gene end by 6 bases; junction bases not matched to a gene: 5. This CDR3 comprises 15 residues. The CDR3 loop is CASSQSGTGIQPQHF. The CDR3 DNA sequence: TGCGCCAGCAGCCAATCCGGGACAGGGATTCAGCCCCAGCATTTT.

This chain uses TRBV10-3 with TRBJ1-3, with unresolved D. Germline CDR1 ENHRY, CDR2 SYGVKD. The CDR3 runs 17 residues. V was clipped by 0 bases and J by 4 bases, with 16 bases between them. The CDR3 loop is CAISESNGFRIGNTIYF. DNA of the CDR3: TGTGCCATCAGTGAGTCGAATGGCTTTCGAATCGGAAACACCATATATTTT.

V gene TRBV19 combines with J gene TRBJ2-7, with D possibly TRBD2 on 6 matching bases. CDR1 is LNHDA, CDR2 SQIVND, per germline (reference sequence). Trimming pared 3 bases from V and 0 bases from J, leaving 9 bases between. This CDR3 contains 14 residues. CDR3 sequence reads: CASSISGDSYEQYV. In DNA, the CDR3 is TGTGCCAGTAGTATTTCGGGGGACTCCTACGAGCAGTACGTC.

The chain couples TRBV7-6 to TRBJ2-7, with D possibly being TRBD1 (6 bases). The CDR3 is 14 amino acids. The V and J ends lost 2 bases and 2 bases respectively, with 10 bases between them. Germline V lookup: CDR1 SGHVS, CDR2 FNYEAQ. CDR3 residues: CASSLKGDAYEQYF. CDR3 sequence (DNA): TGTGCCAGCAGCTTAAAGGGGGACGCCTACGAGCAGTACTTC.